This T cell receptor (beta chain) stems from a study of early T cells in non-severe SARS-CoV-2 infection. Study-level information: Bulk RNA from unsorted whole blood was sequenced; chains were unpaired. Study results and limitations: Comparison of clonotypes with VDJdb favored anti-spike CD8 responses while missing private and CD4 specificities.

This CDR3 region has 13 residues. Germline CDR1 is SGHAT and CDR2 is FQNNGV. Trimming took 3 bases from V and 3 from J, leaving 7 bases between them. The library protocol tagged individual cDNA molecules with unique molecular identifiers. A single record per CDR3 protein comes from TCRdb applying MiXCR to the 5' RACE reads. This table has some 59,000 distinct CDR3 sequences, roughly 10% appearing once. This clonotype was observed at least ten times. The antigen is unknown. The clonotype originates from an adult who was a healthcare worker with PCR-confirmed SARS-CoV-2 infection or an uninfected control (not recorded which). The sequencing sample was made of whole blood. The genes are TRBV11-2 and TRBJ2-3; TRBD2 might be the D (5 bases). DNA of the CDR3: TGTGCCAGCAGCTTCGGGGAGACAGATACGCAGTATTTT. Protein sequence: CASSFGETDTQYF.